A single sample gave rise to the 21 T cell receptor beta chains below, sequenced in a study of blood T cell repertoires in COVID-19. Data came from immunoSEQ multiplex PCR; TCRdb stores just in-frame clones and leaves some out. The sample yields roughly 68,000 clones, around 88% seen once. The sequenced sample consisted of peripheral blood. The source of these receptors is a woman in her 70s with acute or convalescent COVID-19.

The J gene is TRBJ2-3, the V gene TRBV5-4; D is uncertain. The length of the CDR3 is 15 residues. Germline CDR1 reads SGHNT; CDR2 reads YYREEE (reference sequence). The V end lost 3 bases, the J end lost 3 bases, and 14 bases lay between the germline ends. The CDR3, as DNA: TGTGCCAGCAGCTCCTCGACCCCCGGGACAGATACGCAGTATTTT. The encoded protein is CASSSSTPGTDTQYF.

V gene TRBV9 combines with J gene TRBJ1-4; the match to TRBD1 covers 7 bases. Germline CDR1 SGDLS, CDR2 YYNGEE. The CDR3 is made up of 16 amino acids. The trim removed 2 bases at V and 8 bases at J, leaving 12 bases unmatched. CDR3: CASSVSRGAGPEKLFF. As DNA, the CDR3 is TGTGCCAGCAGCGTCTCCAGGGGGGCAGGGCCCGAAAAACTGTTTTTT.

The CDR3 sequence: CASSFGQGYYGYTF. DNA of the CDR3: TGCGCCAGCAGTTTCGGACAGGGGTACTATGGCTACACCTTC. The genes are TRBV5-1 and TRBJ1-2, with 9 bases that match TRBD1. Looked up from germline, CDR1 is SGHRS and CDR2 is YFSETQ. This CDR3 region has 14 residues. The V segment lost 5 bases and the J segment 3 bases; nucleotides outside the gene matches: 5.

The V call is TRBV7-2, the J call TRBJ1-4; 8 bases line up with TRBD1. Germline lookup yields CDR1 SGHTA and CDR2 FQGNSA. The CDR3 is 16 amino acids. The trim removed 1 base at V and 4 bases at J, leaving 5 bases unmatched. The CDR3, as DNA: TGTGCCAGCAGCTTAGTAAGCAGGGGGCTTAATGAAAAACTGTTTTTT. Protein sequence: CASSLVSRGLNEKLFF.

The chain combines TRBV2 with TRBJ1-6, with D maybe TRBD1 (6 bases). The CDR3 runs to 15 residues. Trimming took off 8 bases at V and 0 bases at J, with 11 bases between the two ends. Germline loops: CDR1 SNHLY, CDR2 FYNNEI. The CDR3 DNA follows: TGTGCCAGCGAGAGGGGGAGCTCCTATAATTCACCCCTCCACTTT. This sequence encodes CASERGSSYNSPLHF. Full variable domain (rest looked up from reference TRBV2 and TRBJ1-6): EPEVTQTPSHQVTQMGQEVILRCVPISNHLYFYWYRQILGQKVEFLVSFYNNEISEKSEIFDDQFSVERPDGSNFTLKIRSTKLEDSAMYFCASERGSSYNSPLHFGNGTRLTVT.

This clone occurred once. This chain joins TRBV29-1 and TRBJ2-3; 10 nucleotides line up with TRBD2. The CDR3 totals 14 residues. CDR1 is SQVTM and CDR2 is ANQGSEA in the germline V gene. V gave up 5 bases and J gave up 2 bases; unmatched junction bases: 4. The CDR3 loop is CSVLLAGLTDTQYF. Written as DNA, the CDR3 is TGCAGCGTTTTACTAGCGGGACTCACAGATACGCAGTATTTT.

On this clone: The sample contains more than one DNA sequence encoding this CDR3. The V and J genes are TRBV19 and TRBJ2-1, with 9 bases lining up with TRBD2. Germline CDR1 LNHDA, CDR2 SQIVND (reference sequence). The CDR3 has 18 residues. Unmatched junction bases numbered 10, after V lost 0 bases and J lost 4 bases. The CDR3 is CASSIDSPGLAFYNEQFF. DNA of the CDR3: TGTGCCAGTAGTATAGACTCACCGGGACTAGCCTTTTACAATGAGCAGTTCTTC.

The V and J genes are TRBV7-9 and TRBJ1-5; 7 positions match TRBD1. J lost 0 bases, V lost 5 bases, and 4 bases had no gene match. Germline V lookup: CDR1 SEHNR, CDR2 FQNEAQ (reference sequence). CDR3 length: 15 amino acids. The CDR3 region is CASSPDRDSNQPQHF. CDR3 nucleotide sequence: TGTGCCAGCAGCCCCGACAGGGATAGCAATCAGCCCCAGCATTTT.

The count of this clone is one. The chain employs TRBV6-2 or TRBV6-3 and TRBJ2-7, with 16 bases lining up with TRBD2. CDR3 length equals 17 residues. Germline assignment: CDR1 MNHEY and CDR2 SVGEGT. V lost 2 bases and J lost 5; bases outside the gene matches: 6. The DNA for the CDR3 is TGTGCCAGCAGTTACGGCGGGACTAGCGGGAGGGCCCACGAGCAGTACTTC. This encodes CASSYGGTSGRAHEQYF.

The V gene is TRBV5-5, the J gene TRBJ2-1; 9 bases map to TRBD2. This CDR3 contains 16 residues. Germline CDR1 is SGHKS and CDR2 is YYEKEE (reference sequence). With V trimmed by 4 bases and J by 10 bases, 15 bases remained unmatched. The CDR3 bases are TGTGCCAGCAGCCCTCCGGGCTCGCGGGAGGGCCTCGAGCAGTTCTTC. Amino acids: CASSPPGSREGLEQFF.

The chain carries TRBV19 and TRBJ1-3; D is unclear. Germline loops: CDR1 LNHDA, CDR2 SQIVND (reference sequence). This CDR3 is built from 14 residues. The V gene lost 6 bases and the J gene lost 0 bases, with 9 bases spanning the gap. CDR3 region: CASRGGSSGNTIYF. The CDR3 DNA sequence: TGTGCCAGTAGAGGCGGAAGCTCTGGAAACACCATATATTTT. Variable domain in full (rest from reference TRBV19 and TRBJ1-3): DGGITQSPKYLFRKEGQNVTLSCEQNLNHDAMYWYRQDPGQGLRLIYYSQIVNDFQKGDIAEGYSVSREKKESFPLTVTSAQKNPTAFYLCASRGGSSGNTIYFGEGSWLTVV.

J is TRBJ2-7 and V is TRBV5-1, with D possibly TRBD2 on 6 matching bases. Trimming removed 3 bases at V and 5 bases at J, with 18 bases between. Germline V gene data show CDR1 as SGHRS and CDR2 as YFSETQ. This CDR3 region has 15 residues. The CDR3 nucleotides read TGCGCCAGCAGCTCACCGTCGGGGACTGGCAACGAGCAGTACTTC. It specifies CASSSPSGTGNEQYF.

This clone has just a few counts. This chain connects TRBV18 to TRBJ2-7, with D perhaps TRBD2 (5 bases). The germline V gene encodes CDR1 KGHSH and CDR2 LQKENI. The CDR3 has 13 amino acids. V was shortened by 2 bases and J by 7 bases, with 12 bases between the two germline ends. The CDR3 protein is CASSPGSVREQYF. CDR3 coding DNA: TGTGCCAGCTCACCAGGGAGTGTAAGAGAGCAGTACTTC.

The chain employs TRBV11-2 and TRBJ2-7; 8 bases are shared with TRBD1. The V gene's germline CDR1 is SGHAT and CDR2 FQNNGV. The CDR3 totals 15 residues. V gave up 2 bases and J gave up 5 bases; unmatched junction bases: 8. Here the CDR3 DNA reads TGTGCCAGCAGCTTACGTACAGGGGGATTTGACGAGCAGTACTTC. It specifies CASSLRTGGFDEQYF. Drawing the rest from reference TRBV11-2 and TRBJ2-7, the complete variable domain is EAGVAQSPRYKIIEKRQSVAFWCNPISGHATLYWYQQILGQGPKLLIQFQNNGVVDDSQLPKDRFSAERLKGVDSTLKIQPAKLEDSAVYLCASSLRTGGFDEQYFGPGTRLTVT.

The chain couples TRBV10-3 to TRBJ1-1; 8 nucleotides line up with TRBD1. After removal of 6 bases from V and 3 bases from J, the junction contained 6 bases not matched to a gene. Germline CDR1 reads ENHRY; CDR2 reads SYGVKD. There are 14 residues in the CDR3. The CDR3 reads CAIRRTGSDTEAFF. The CDR3 bases are TGTGCCATCAGGAGGACAGGGTCGGACACTGAAGCTTTCTTT.

The rearrangement links TRBV29-1 to TRBJ1-1; no clear D gene. V shed 7 bases and J shed 0 bases, with 15 bases lying between them. CDR1 SQVTM and CDR2 ANQGSEA come from the germline V gene. The CDR3 runs to 14 residues. The CDR3 DNA follows: TGCAGCGCCACCCAACAGAGCCTGAACACTGAAGCTTTCTTT. It specifies CSATQQSLNTEAFF.

The chain combines TRBV28 with TRBJ2-7; TRBD1 might be the D (6 bases). Trimming removed 3 bases at V and 3 bases at J, with 21 bases between. Per the germline V gene, CDR1 is MDHEN and CDR2 is SYDVKM. This CDR3 comprises 17 residues. The DNA of the CDR3 is TGTGCCAGCAGTTTTGAGGGGGTAGCTTCGGGGTTCTACGAGCAGTACTTC. This sequence encodes CASSFEGVASGFYEQYF.

The V and J genes are TRBV6-5 and TRBJ1-2; 7 positions agree with TRBD1. With 6 bases clipped from V and 7 bases from J, the junction kept 11 bases outside the gene matches. CDR3 size: 14 residues. Germline V gene data show CDR1 as MNHEY and CDR2 as SVGAGI. CDR3 amino acids: CASSRQGLTVGYTF. The CDR3 region has the DNA TGTGCCAGCAGCCGACAGGGTCTAACAGTTGGCTACACCTTC.

This sequence joins TRBV6-5 and TRBJ1-1, with D unclear. The CDR3 is 11 residues long. V gave up 1 base and J gave up 8 bases, with 5 bases separating them. Germline V gene lookup returns CDR1 MNHEY and CDR2 SVGAGI. The CDR3 nucleotides read TGTGCCAGCAGTTACTTCCGGGAAGCTTTCTTT. This codes for CASSYFREAFF.

The genes are TRBV5-1 and TRBJ1-1, with D perhaps matching TRBD1 (6 bases). Germline loops: CDR1 SGHRS, CDR2 YFSETQ. The CDR3 covers 14 residues. V lost 4 bases and J lost 0, with 10 bases in between. The CDR3 region is CASSGTGLNTEAFF. The CDR3, as DNA: TGCGCCAGCAGCGGAACAGGGCTGAACACTGAAGCTTTCTTT.

The chain joins TRBV9 to TRBJ2-3; 7 bases are shared with TRBD2. V was clipped by 3 bases and J by 4 bases; unmatched bases: 5. CDR3 length equals 14 residues. Germline-derived CDR1 and CDR2 are SGDLS and YYNGEE. CDR3 region: CASSARTSADTQYF. Written as DNA, the CDR3 is TGTGCCAGCAGCGCCCGAACTAGCGCAGATACGCAGTATTTT.